Each of the 6 T cell receptor beta chains below was sequenced from the same sample in a study of T cells in Graves' hyperthyroidism and ophthalmopathy. TCR beta CDR3 regions were amplified from RNA. First-round RT-PCR of the TCR CDR3 relied on the HTBI primer set. TCRdb recomputed calls from the multiplex PCR reads with MiXCR, one row per CDR3 protein. The sample includes under 450,000 distinct CDR3 sequences, about 13% of them seen just once. Material: blood. These receptors all come from a man aged 30-40 years with Graves' hyperthyroidism that later progressed to Graves' ophthalmopathy.

This clonotype was found many times. The chain recombines TRBV28 with TRBJ1-6, with 7 bases fitting TRBD1. J was trimmed by 7 bases and V by 5 bases; bases with no gene match: 8. Germline V gene lookup returns CDR1 MDHEN and CDR2 SYDVKM. The CDR3 loop spans 15 amino acids. The CDR3 protein is CASSPSRGRNSPLHF. The CDR3 nucleotides read TGTGCCAGCAGTCCCTCGAGGGGGCGCAATTCACCCCTCCACTTT.

This clonotype came up a few times. The chain recombines TRBV19 with TRBJ2-7, with D unresolved. CDR1 is LNHDA and CDR2 is SQIVND in the germline V gene (reference sequence). This CDR3 has 15 amino acids. The V end lost 5 bases, the J end lost 2 bases, and 16 bases lay between the germline ends. CDR3 sequence (DNA): TGTGCCAGTAGTTCCAGGATTAGCAAACCCTACGAGCAGTACTTC. The encoded protein is CASSSRISKPYEQYF.

For this clonotype: A read error may be the cause here, since a much bigger clone is one base away. This chain connects TRBV11-3 to TRBJ2-5; D may be TRBD1 (6 bases). There are 16 residues in the CDR3. CDR1 is SGHNT and CDR2 is YENEEA in the germline V gene. The CDR3 sequence: CASSGQTHRFQEAQYF. The CDR3 DNA sequence: TGTGCCAGCAGCGGACAGACGCACCGATTCCAAGAGGCCCAGTACTTC. Full variable domain (remainder filled in from reference TRBV11-3 and TRBJ2-5): EAGVVQSPRYKIIEKKQPVAFWCNPISGHNTLYWYLQNLGQGPELLIRYENEEAVDDSQLPKDRFSAERLKGVDSTLKIQPAELGDSAVYLCASSGQTHRFQEAQYFGPGTRLLVL.

The rearrangement links TRBV3-1 to TRBJ1-1, with a tentative D call TRBD1 (6 bases). Germline CDR1 and CDR2: LGHDT and YNNKEL (reference sequence). The CDR3 totals 15 residues. Between the trimmed V and J ends, which lost 1 base and 4 bases, there was a span of 13 bases. CDR3 in DNA: TGTGCCAGCAGCCAAGTAGGGGACACCCTCACTGAAGCTTTCTTT. Translation: CASSQVGDTLTEAFF.

The V call is TRBV2, the J call TRBJ2-3; D is unresolved. There are 15 residues in the CDR3. The ends were cut back, 4 bases at V and 0 bases at J, with 11 bases in the middle. Germline V gives CDR1 SNHLY, CDR2 FYNNEI. The CDR3 here is CASSVFGRSTDTQYF. The CDR3 DNA sequence: TGTGCCAGCAGTGTTTTTGGACGAAGCACAGATACGCAGTATTTT. Combining the CDR3 with reference TRBV2 and TRBJ2-3 gives the whole variable domain EPEVTQTPSHQVTQMGQEVILRCVPISNHLYFYWYRQILGQKVEFLVSFYNNEISEKSEIFDDQFSVERPDGSNFTLKIRSTKLEDSAMYFCASSVFGRSTDTQYFGPGTRLTVL.

This clonotype has ten or more counts. This sequence joins TRBV28 and TRBJ2-7; 7 bases align to TRBD1. CDR3 size: 16 residues. Trimming took 6 bases from V and 2 from J; bases not matched to a gene: 13. Germline V lookup: CDR1 MDHEN, CDR2 SYDVKM. The CDR3, as DNA: TGTGCCAGCAGGCCTTATTGGACAGGACCGACCTACGAGCAGTACTTC. Its translation is CASRPYWTGPTYEQYF.